The rows below give T cell receptor beta chains drawn from one sample of a study of OX40 agonist ivuxolimab in advanced cancers. Repertoires were generated with immunoSEQ multiplex PCR, while TCRdb's copy carries only in-frame clones and drops some. The top ten clones hold 10% to 15% of a sample with 48,000 or so clones, 94% of them seen once. This sample comprised CD4+ or CD8+ T cells sorted from blood, obtained in a trial of the OX40 agonist ivuxolimab. These receptors were collected from an adult with an advanced solid tumor such as melanoma, head and neck, liver or kidney cancer. Both conserved end residues are part of each CDR3. A D gene is named only where the DNA matches it firmly. Clone sizes are given selectively: once, few, many, or a class where the clone is expanded.

v_call: TRBV28
d_call: -
clone_size: -
j_call: TRBJ2-3
cdr3_nt: TGTGCCAGCAGTTTACCCGGCGGGGATAGAGATACGCAGTATTTT
cdr3_aa: CASSLPGGDRDTQYF

v_call: TRBV19
d_call: -
clone_size: -
j_call: TRBJ2-7
cdr3_nt: TGTGCCAGTAGTATAGGCCAGGCGGCCTCCTACGAGCAGTACTTC
cdr3_aa: CASSIGQAASYEQYF

v_call: TRBV7-9
d_call: TRBD1
clone_size: -
j_call: TRBJ2-1
cdr3_nt: TGTGCCAGCAGCTTAGCGACAGGGAGAGGGAAGTTCTTC
cdr3_aa: CASSLATGRGKFF

v_call: TRBV7-3
d_call: -
clone_size: once
j_call: TRBJ2-2
cdr3_nt: TGTGCCAGCAGCTTAAGTGGGAGAGCGAACACCGGGGAGCTGTTTTTT
cdr3_aa: CASSLSGRANTGELFF

v_call: TRBV19
d_call: -
clone_size: -
j_call: TRBJ2-1
cdr3_nt: TGTGCCAGTGAACCAGCAGCGAGCGGTTACAATGAGCAGTTCTTC
cdr3_aa: CASEPAASGYNEQFF

v_call: TRBV19
d_call: -
clone_size: -
j_call: TRBJ2-3
cdr3_nt: TGTGCCAGTAGTAGCGACAGGGAGGCAGATACGCAGTATTTT
cdr3_aa: CASSSDREADTQYF

v_call: TRBV30
d_call: TRBD1
clone_size: -
j_call: TRBJ1-2
cdr3_nt: TGTGCCTGGAGTGGAATCGGGACAGACTATGACTATGGCTACACCTTC
cdr3_aa: CAWSGIGTDYDYGYTF

v_call: TRBV15
d_call: TRBD1
clone_size: -
j_call: TRBJ2-7
cdr3_nt: TGTGCCACCAGCAGAAGGGACAGTCCCGACTACGAGCAGTACTTC
cdr3_aa: CATSRRDSPDYEQYF

v_call: TRBV28
d_call: -
clone_size: -
j_call: TRBJ2-7
cdr3_nt: TGTGCCAGCAGTATAGTCCACGAGCAGTACTTC
cdr3_aa: CASSIVHEQYF

v_call: TRBV28
d_call: -
clone_size: -
j_call: TRBJ2-1
cdr3_nt: TGTGCCAGCAGTCCCGGAGGGTTGCGAGGGAATGAGCAGTTCTTC
cdr3_aa: CASSPGGLRGNEQFF

v_call: TRBV28
d_call: -
clone_size: -
j_call: TRBJ2-7
cdr3_nt: TGTGCCAGCAGTTGGGACGTTATCTCCTACGAGCAGTACTTC
cdr3_aa: CASSWDVISYEQYF

v_call: TRBV30
d_call: -
clone_size: few
j_call: TRBJ1-1
cdr3_nt: TGTGCCTGGATCGGCACTGAGGTCACTGAAGCTTTCTTT
cdr3_aa: CAWIGTEVTEAFF

v_call: TRBV11-2
d_call: TRBD2
clone_size: -
j_call: TRBJ2-7
cdr3_nt: TGTGCCAGCACAGCGGGCGGGGGGACTACCTACGAGCAGTACTTC
cdr3_aa: CASTAGGGTTYEQYF

v_call: TRBV7-8
d_call: -
clone_size: -
j_call: TRBJ2-3
cdr3_nt: TGTGCCAGCAGCTTAGCCGGGAGAGGGGGCACAGATACGCAGTATTTT
cdr3_aa: CASSLAGRGGTDTQYF

v_call: TRBV6-5
d_call: -
clone_size: -
j_call: TRBJ2-1
cdr3_nt: TGTGCCAGCAGTTTGGGGGACGGAGGGTACAATGAGCAGTTCTTC
cdr3_aa: CASSLGDGGYNEQFF

v_call: TRBV10-3
d_call: TRBD2
clone_size: -
j_call: TRBJ2-3
cdr3_nt: TGTGCCATCAGTGACGGGCGGGAGGTCACAGATACGCAGTATTTT
cdr3_aa: CAISDGREVTDTQYF

v_call: TRBV28
d_call: TRBD1
clone_size: once
j_call: TRBJ2-3
cdr3_nt: TGTGCCAGCAGAAATTTCGACAGGGCTTGGGATACGCAGTATTTT
cdr3_aa: CASRNFDRAWDTQYF

v_call: TRBV18
d_call: -
clone_size: -
j_call: TRBJ2-7
cdr3_nt: TGTGCCAGCTCACCCAAAGTAGGAGCCGGTGAGCAGTACTTC
cdr3_aa: CASSPKVGAGEQYF

v_call: TRBV9
d_call: TRBD1
clone_size: -
j_call: TRBJ2-7
cdr3_nt: TGTGCCAGCAGCACCGGGACAGGCCAAGACGAGCAGTACTTC
cdr3_aa: CASSTGTGQDEQYF

v_call: TRBV6-5
d_call: -
clone_size: -
j_call: TRBJ2-6
cdr3_nt: TGTGCCAGCACAGGGCAGCTCTCTGGGGCCAACGTCCTGACTTTC
cdr3_aa: CASTGQLSGANVLTF

v_call: TRBV7-9
d_call: -
clone_size: -
j_call: TRBJ2-7
cdr3_nt: TGTGCCAGCAGCCCATCGCCAGGCTACGAGCAGTACTTC
cdr3_aa: CASSPSPGYEQYF

v_call: TRBV9
d_call: TRBD1
clone_size: once
j_call: TRBJ1-1
cdr3_nt: TGTGCCAGCAGCTTTAACACAGGGGGGAACACTGAAGCTTTCTTT
cdr3_aa: CASSFNTGGNTEAFF

v_call: TRBV11-2
d_call: -
clone_size: once
j_call: TRBJ2-5
cdr3_nt: TGTGCCAGCAGCGCCTCGGGCCGAGAGACCCAGTACTTC
cdr3_aa: CASSASGRETQYF

v_call: TRBV28
d_call: -
clone_size: -
j_call: TRBJ2-6
cdr3_nt: TGTGCCAGCAGTTTAGCCAGGGCCAACGTCCTGACTTTC
cdr3_aa: CASSLARANVLTF

v_call: TRBV28
d_call: -
clone_size: -
j_call: TRBJ2-3
cdr3_nt: TGTGCCAGCAGTTCTCTGGGGCCAGATACGCAGTATTTT
cdr3_aa: CASSSLGPDTQYF

v_call: TRBV7-9
d_call: TRBD1
clone_size: -
j_call: TRBJ1-1
cdr3_nt: TGTGCCAGCAGCGACGGGACAGGGTTCCCTGAAGCTTTCTTT
cdr3_aa: CASSDGTGFPEAFF

v_call: TRBV28
d_call: TRBD1
clone_size: -
j_call: TRBJ2-7
cdr3_nt: TGTGCCAGCAGTGAGGCAGGGGGCAATTACGAGCAGTACTTC
cdr3_aa: CASSEAGGNYEQYF

v_call: TRBV28
d_call: -
clone_size: -
j_call: TRBJ2-7
cdr3_nt: TGTGCCAGCATGGCCCCCTCGCTTACCGGGACGCGGCAGTACTTC
cdr3_aa: CASMAPSLTGTRQYF